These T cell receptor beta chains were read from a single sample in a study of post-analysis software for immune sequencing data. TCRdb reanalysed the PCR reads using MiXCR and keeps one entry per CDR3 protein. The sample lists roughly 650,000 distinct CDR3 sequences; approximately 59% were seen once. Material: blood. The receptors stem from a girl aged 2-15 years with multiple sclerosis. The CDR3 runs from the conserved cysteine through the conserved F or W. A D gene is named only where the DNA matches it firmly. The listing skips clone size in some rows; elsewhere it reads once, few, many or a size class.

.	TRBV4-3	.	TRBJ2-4	CASSQDSGSIQYF	TGCGCCAGCAGCCAAGATTCGGGGAGCATTCAGTACTTC
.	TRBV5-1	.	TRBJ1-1	CASRYIGQPNTEAFF	TGCGCCAGCAGATATATTGGACAGCCGAACACTGAAGCTTTCTTT
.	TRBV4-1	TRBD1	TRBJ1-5	CASSQVGTGTGSFQPQHF	TGCGCCAGCAGCCAAGTGGGGACCGGGACAGGGTCGTTTCAGCCCCAGCATTTT
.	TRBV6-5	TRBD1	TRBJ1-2	CASSPGTAYYGYTF	TGTGCCAGCAGTCCCGGGACAGCGTACTATGGCTACACCTTC
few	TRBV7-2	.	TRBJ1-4	CASSLVDGNEKLFF	TGTGCCAGCAGCTTAGTCGACGGCAATGAAAAACTGTTTTTT
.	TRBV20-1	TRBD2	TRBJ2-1	CSAGRRLAGKPNEQFF	TGCAGTGCTGGACGACGACTAGCGGGGAAACCAAATGAGCAGTTCTTC
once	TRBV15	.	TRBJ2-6	CATSRDPGDFSGANVRTF	TGTGCCACCAGCAGAGATCCAGGGGACTTCTCTGGGGCCAACGTCCGGACTTTC
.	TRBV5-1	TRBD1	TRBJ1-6	CASRGTGPDGPLHF	TGCGCCAGCAGAGGGACAGGTCCTGATGGACCCCTCCACTTT
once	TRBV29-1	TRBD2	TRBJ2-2	CSAHSGRTNTGELFF	TGCAGCGCCCATAGCGGGAGAACAAACACCGGGGAGCTGTTTTTT
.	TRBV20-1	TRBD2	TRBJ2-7	CSAFSGGAYEQYF	TGCAGTGCTTTTAGCGGGGGGGCTTACGAGCAGTACTTC
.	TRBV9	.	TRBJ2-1	CASSVWGNEQFF	TGTGCCAGCAGCGTATGGGGGAATGAGCAGTTCTTC
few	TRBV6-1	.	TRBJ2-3	CASKKRDTGTDTQYF	TGTGCCAGCAAAAAGAGGGACACCGGGACAGATACGCAGTATTTT